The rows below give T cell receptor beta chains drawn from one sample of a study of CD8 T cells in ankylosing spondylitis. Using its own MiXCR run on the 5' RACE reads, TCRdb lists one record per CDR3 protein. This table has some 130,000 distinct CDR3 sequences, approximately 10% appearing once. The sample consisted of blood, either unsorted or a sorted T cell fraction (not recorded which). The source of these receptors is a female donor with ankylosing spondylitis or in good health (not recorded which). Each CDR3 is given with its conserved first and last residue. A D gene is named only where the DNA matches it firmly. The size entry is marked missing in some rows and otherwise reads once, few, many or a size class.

CASSQAMGSSGSTIYF TGTGCCAGCAGCCAAGCAATGGGGAGCTCTGGAAGCACCATATATTTT TRBJ1-3 NA TRBV11-2 NA
CASRLATTGTPIMNTEAFF TGTGCAAGTCGCTTAGCCACAACCGGGACACCCATCATGAACACTGAAGCTTTCTTT TRBJ1-1 many TRBV12-2 NA
CASGDQTLYQETQYF TGTGCCAGCGGCGACCAAACACTGTACCAAGAGACCCAGTACTTC TRBJ2-5 few TRBV6-2/TRBV6-3 NA
CASSPQLKNIQYF TGTGCCAGCAGCCCTCAGCTCAAAAACATTCAGTACTTC TRBJ2-4 many TRBV9 NA
CASTFTVNTEAFF TGTGCCAGCACCTTCACAGTTAACACTGAAGCTTTCTTT TRBJ1-1 many TRBV7-8 NA
CAWSDGTGHGYTF TGTGCCTGGAGTGATGGGACAGGGCATGGCTACACCTTC TRBJ1-2 few TRBV30 TRBD1
CASSLSGTGDAFF TGTGCCAGCAGCTTATCCGGGACAGGTGATGCGTTCTTC TRBJ2-1 many TRBV7-9 TRBD1
CASSTVDRVGYGYTF TGTGCCAGCAGTACCGTTGACAGGGTTGGCTATGGCTACACCTTC TRBJ1-2 many TRBV6-1 TRBD1
CASSQGDRTDTQYF TGCGCCAGCAGCCAAGGGGATCGCACAGATACGCAGTATTTT TRBJ2-3 NA TRBV4-1 NA
CASGLFLERKLAYNEQFF TGTGCTAGTGGTTTGTTCCTCGAGCGGAAACTAGCCTACAATGAGCAGTTCTTC TRBJ2-1 NA TRBV12-5 NA
CAISGAADSPQHF TGTGCCATCAGTGGGGCAGCGGACTCGCCCCAGCATTTT TRBJ1-5 many TRBV10-3 NA
CISVSEALGRERVSYNEQFF NA TRBJ2-1 many TRBV7-5 NA
CASSLDGTGVLEQFF TGCGCCAGCAGCTTGGATGGGACTGGGGTTTTAGAGCAGTTCTTC TRBJ2-1 once TRBV5-1 NA
CASSSGTGKETQYF TGCGCCAGCAGCTCCGGGACAGGGAAAGAGACCCAGTACTTC TRBJ2-5 many TRBV5-1 TRBD1
CAIRPTGMNTEAFF TGTGCCATCAGGCCAACAGGGATGAACACTGAAGCTTTCTTT TRBJ1-1 NA TRBV10-3 NA
CAADRPGGNQPQHF TGTGCCGCCGACAGGCCAGGAGGTAATCAGCCCCAGCATTTT TRBJ1-5 many TRBV30 NA
CASTGQGSYEQYF TGTGCCAGCACCGGACAGGGCTCCTACGAGCAGTACTTC TRBJ2-7 many TRBV27 TRBD1
CASSPKQGVGYGYTF TGTGCCAGCAGCCCAAAACAGGGGGTCGGATATGGCTACACCTTC TRBJ1-2 many TRBV12-3/TRBV12-4 TRBD1
CASSSISGRADNEQFF TGTGCCAGCAGCTCGATTAGCGGGAGGGCCGACAATGAGCAGTTCTTC TRBJ2-1 many TRBV11-2 TRBD2
CASSLGTLGQPQHF TGTGCCAGCAGCCTCGGGACATTAGGCCAGCCCCAGCATTTT TRBJ1-5 many TRBV7-2 NA
CATSKRGNTEAFF TGTGCCACCAGCAAGAGAGGCAACACTGAAGCTTTCTTT TRBJ1-1 NA TRBV15 NA
CASSSGYSNQPQHF TGTGCCAGCAGTAGCGGGTATAGCAATCAGCCCCAGCATTTT TRBJ1-5 many TRBV12-3/TRBV12-4 NA
CASSQGDRDNYGYTF TGTGCCAGCAGCCAAGGCGACAGGGACAACTATGGCTACACCTTC TRBJ1-2 many TRBV4-2 TRBD1
CASSPISGANVLTF TGTGCCAGCTCACCAATCTCTGGGGCCAACGTCCTGACTTTC TRBJ2-6 NA TRBV18 NA
CASSQNQETQYF TGTGCCAGCAGTCAGAACCAAGAGACCCAGTACTTC TRBJ2-5 many TRBV7-9 NA
CASRWTGPGYTF TGTGCCAGCAGGTGGACAGGGCCTGGCTACACCTTC TRBJ1-2 many TRBV12-3/TRBV12-4 TRBD1
CASSSTPLLGSSYNEQFF TGTGCCAGCAGCTCAACCCCCTTACTAGGGAGCTCCTACAATGAGCAGTTCTTC TRBJ2-1 NA TRBV11-2 NA
CASSYDSSGNTEAFF TGTGCCAGCAGCTACGACAGTAGTGGAAACACTGAAGCTTTCTTT TRBJ1-1 many TRBV7-9 NA
CASSRGMPLDGTEAFF TGTGCCAGCAGCCGTGGAATGCCGCTCGATGGCACTGAAGCTTTCTTT TRBJ1-1 NA TRBV7-2 NA
CSARGEGTSGEKETQYF TGCAGTGCTAGAGGCGAGGGGACTAGCGGAGAAAAAGAGACCCAGTACTTC TRBJ2-5 many TRBV20-1 TRBD2
CSVERQGYTEAFF TGCAGCGTTGAAAGACAGGGGTACACTGAAGCTTTCTTT TRBJ1-1 many TRBV29-1 TRBD1
CSARARVHYNEQFF TGCAGTGCTAGGGCTAGGGTCCACTACAATGAGCAGTTCTTC TRBJ2-1 many TRBV20-1 NA
CATSEGSAQETQYF TGTGCCACCAGTGAGGGCTCCGCCCAAGAGACCCAGTACTTC TRBJ2-5 many TRBV24-1 NA
CSAIDLDTQYF TGCAGTGCGATCGACCTGGATACGCAGTATTTT TRBJ2-3 many TRBV20-1 NA
CASSKEGNNEKLFF TGCGCCAGCAGCAAGGAGGGGAATAATGAAAAACTGTTTTTT TRBJ1-4 many TRBV5-1 NA
CASSPGHPPYEQYF TGTGCCAGCAGCCCTGGACACCCACCATACGAGCAGTACTTC TRBJ2-7 many TRBV28 NA
CSARVKGVDTQYF TGCAGTGCTAGAGTGAAGGGCGTGGATACGCAGTATTTT TRBJ2-3 many TRBV20-1 NA
CAWSPTGTVNEKLFF TGTGCCTGGAGTCCGACCGGGACAGTAAATGAAAAACTGTTTTTT TRBJ1-4 few TRBV30 TRBD1
CSAPGAPYNEQFF TGCAGTGCCCCGGGAGCCCCCTACAATGAGCAGTTCTTC TRBJ2-1 many TRBV20-1 NA
CSASDSRDTQYF TGCAGTGCTAGTGACAGTCGAGATACGCAGTATTTT TRBJ2-3 many TRBV20-1 NA
CASSQSSGTEYF TGTGCCAGCAGCCAATCGTCAGGGACGGAGTACTTC TRBJ2-5 many TRBV16 NA
CASSLDRQNTEAFF TGTGCCAGCAGTTTGGACAGGCAGAACACTGAAGCTTTCTTT TRBJ1-1 many TRBV28 TRBD1